A single sample gave rise to the 14 T cell receptor beta chains below, sequenced in a study of shared clonotypes between healthy human individuals. Assay: immunoSEQ multiplex PCR; the TCRdb copy retains only in-frame clones and omits some. Here the sample spans 450,000 to 500,000 clones, 81% being singletons. The sample taken for sequencing was PBMCs. All receptors come from a middle-aged woman in good health. Some clones in this sample may be carry-over from other donors' samples.

Of note for this clone: With only one base between it and a far larger clone, this is likely a read error. Distinct nucleotide sequences in the sample also encode this CDR3. The chain has TRBV6-5 and TRBJ2-5; 8 bases align to TRBD1. The J call may be wrong; the DNA end is better matched by TRBJ2-7. Germline V gene lookup returns CDR1 MNHEY and CDR2 SVGAGI. The CDR3 is 15 residues long. DNA of the CDR3: TGTGCCAGCAGTTACTCCGGACAGGGCTCCTACGAGCAGTACTTC. Amino acid sequence: CASSYSGQGSYEQYF.

CDR3 DNA sequence: TGTGCCAGCAGTTTATTTCGGGGGTCTAATTTCGAATTGGAGAGCTACGAGCAGTACTTC. This sequence encodes CASSLFRGSNFELESYEQYF. The chain combines TRBV28 with TRBJ2-5; tentative D call: TRBD2 (6 bases). Judging by the DNA end, TRBJ2-7 fits better; the J call may be wrong. Germline V gene lookup returns CDR1 MDHEN and CDR2 SYDVKM. This CDR3 region has 20 residues.

A few counts support this clone. The genes are TRBV14 and TRBJ2-5, with TRBD1 matching over 9 bases. Matching the DNA end better, TRBJ2-7 makes the J call doubtful. In germline, CDR1 is SGHDN, CDR2 FVKESK. This CDR3 is 15 amino acids long. CDR3 DNA: TGTGCCAGCAGCCAGCGGACAGGGGACTCCTACGAGCAGTACTTC. Amino acid sequence: CASSQRTGDSYEQYF.

V is TRBV7-2 and J is TRBJ2-3; 10 positions match TRBD2. Germline V gene sequence: CDR1 SGHTA, CDR2 FQGNSA. The CDR3 is 17 residues long. Germline trimming cut 6 bases from V and 6 bases from J; bases unmatched to any gene: 15. The CDR3 nucleotides read TGTGCCAGCAGTTCCAGAGAAAGCGGGAGGGCACGGGATACGCAGTATTTT. Protein: CASSSRESGRARDTQYF. Complete variable domain (other parts from reference TRBV7-2 and TRBJ2-3): GAGVSQSPSNKVTEKGKDVELRCDPISGHTALYWYRQSLGQGLEFLIYFQGNSAPDKSGLPSDRFSAERTGGSVSTLTIQRTQQEDSAVYLCASSSRESGRARDTQYFGPGTRLTVL.

The CDR3 loop reads CSAQVYEQYF. DNA of the CDR3: TGCAGTGCTCAGGTCTACGAGCAGTACTTC. The chain couples TRBV20-1 to TRBJ2-7, with D unclear. CDR3 length equals 10 residues. Per the germline V gene, CDR1 is DFQATT and CDR2 is SNEGSKA (reference sequence). The V end lost 5 bases, the J end lost 3 bases, and 5 bases lay between the germline ends.

The chain joins TRBV10-3 to TRBJ1-4; no firm D call. The CDR3 contains 16 residues. Looked up from germline, CDR1 is ENHRY and CDR2 is SYGVKD. V was shortened by 0 bases and J by 2 bases, with 10 bases between the two germline ends. In nucleotides, the CDR3 is TGTGCCATCAGTGAGTCCGGACCGGGGACTAATGAAAAACTGTTTTTT. This gives the protein CAISESGPGTNEKLFF.

Comment on this clone: This likely reflects a read error, since a far larger clone is one base away. The chain employs TRBV27 and TRBJ2-1; 9 nucleotides align to TRBD2. The germline V gene encodes CDR1 MNHEY and CDR2 SMNVEV (reference sequence). Trimming took 6 bases from V and 3 from J; bases not matched to a gene: 3. This CDR3 contains 14 residues. The CDR3 is CASSFSGSYNEQFF. The CDR3 nucleotides are TGTGCCAGCAGCTTTAGCGGGAGCTACAATGAGCAGTTCTTC.

This chain connects TRBV20-1 to TRBJ1-1; D might be TRBD1 (6 bases). This CDR3 is 11 amino acids long. The V gene's germline CDR1 is DFQATT and CDR2 SNEGSKA (reference sequence). The V end lost 0 bases, the J end lost 12 bases, and 11 bases lay between the germline ends. CDR3 DNA sequence: TGCAGTGCTAGAGAGGACAGATCGCCTTTCTTT. Amino acid sequence: CSAREDRSPFF.

J is TRBJ1-1 and V is TRBV19, with D possibly matching TRBD1 (5 bases). Trimming took 1 base from V and 0 from J, leaving 15 bases between them. The CDR3 contains 17 residues. From germline, CDR1 is LNHDA and CDR2 SQIVND (reference sequence). CDR3 region: CASSIGPGRKMNTEAFF. CDR3 sequence (DNA): TGTGCCAGTAGTATAGGGCCGGGACGGAAGATGAACACTGAAGCTTTCTTT.

V gene TRBV28 combines with J gene TRBJ2-2, with D possibly matching TRBD1 (6 bases). V was cut by 5 bases and J by 7 bases, with 17 bases left in between. Germline loops: CDR1 MDHEN, CDR2 SYDVKM. The CDR3 spans 15 residues. CDR3 amino acids: CASSTDQGQLGELFF. For the CDR3, the DNA is TGTGCCAGCAGTACCGATCAAGGACAGCTCGGGGAGCTGTTTTTT.

This chain links TRBV6-1 with TRBJ2-5; a weak D match, TRBD2 (5 bases). Germline values: CDR1 MNHNS, CDR2 SASEGT. V dropped 1 base and J dropped 5 bases, with 17 bases sitting between them. The CDR3 has 16 amino acids. For the CDR3, the DNA is TGTGCCAGCAGTGAAGGGGAATGGCTAGCCTCGGAGACCCAGTACTTC. This codes for CASSEGEWLASETQYF.

This clone showed up just a few times. One base separates it from a far larger clone, so it is likely a read error. The DNA of the CDR3 is TGTGCCAGCAGCCCCGGGGCAGGACACTCCACTGAAGCTTTCTTT. Protein: CASSPGAGHSTEAFF. The chain has TRBV28 and TRBJ1-1; D might be TRBD1 (5 bases). The V and J ends lost 6 bases and 4 bases respectively, with 18 bases between them. The length of the CDR3 is 15 residues. Germline-derived CDR1 and CDR2 are MDHEN and SYDVKM.

The chain has TRBV2 and TRBJ2-7; 7 bases are shared with TRBD1. The V gene's germline CDR1 is SNHLY and CDR2 FYNNEI. This CDR3 region has 11 residues. The junction had 0 bases not matched to a gene; V was cut back by 4 bases and J by 6 bases. The CDR3 DNA sequence: TGTGCCAGCAGTGGGGACAGCGAGCAGTACTTC. This encodes CASSGDSEQYF.

The gene calls are TRBV30 and TRBJ1-2; no clear D gene. Germline-derived CDR1 and CDR2 are GTSNPN and SVGIG (reference sequence). Trimming cost V 0 bases and J 8 bases, with 13 bases left between them. This CDR3 contains 13 residues. This CDR3 is CAWSVSQKGGYTF. CDR3 DNA: TGTGCCTGGAGTGTCAGTCAAAAAGGGGGCTACACCTTC.